The clone carrying this T cell receptor beta chain was observed a handful of times. Antigen: not known. This specimen belongs to a study of T-cell reconstitution after alpha-beta-depleted transplantation in children. General study points: There were reportedly several hundred expanded graft clones from which alpha-beta T cells came about two months after transplant. Recipient T cells and thymic progenitors that survived gave rise to the high TCRbeta diversity observed at day 60 in some patients. T-cell counts and diversity at one year post-transplant came mainly from newly produced T cells.

Germline V lookup: CDR1 SGDLS, CDR2 YYNGEE. Trimming cost V 1 base and J 8 bases; bases outside gene matches: 7. CDR3 length: 14 amino acids. Molecular barcoding with unique molecular identifiers was used for the TCRbeta library. MiXCR, run by TCRdb on the PCR reads, gives a single entry per CDR3 protein. The profile shows under 250,000 distinct CDR3 sequences, approximately 19% of them singletons. This TCR was sampled from a male patient aged 2 to 9 who had a stem cell transplant for acute lymphoblastic leukemia, so the T cells may come from the graft donor. The V call is TRBV9, the J call TRBJ2-3, with TRBD2 matching over 7 bases. Here the sequenced sample was PBMCs, mostly from graft donor cells, taken 360 days after TCRalphabeta/CD19-depleted stem cell transplant. Here the CDR3 DNA reads TGTGCCAGCAGCGTAAGTCAAGGGGAGGGTACGCAGTATTTT. This sequence encodes CASSVSQGEGTQYF. The complete variable domain, with remaining parts taken from reference TRBV9 and TRBJ2-3, reads DSGVTQTPKHLITATGQRVTLRCSPRSGDLSVYWYQQSLDQGLQFLIQYYNGEERAKGNILERFSAQQFPDLHSELNLSSLELGDSALYFCASSVSQGEGTQYFGPGTRLTVL.